This T cell receptor (beta chain) appears in the sequencing data of a study of shared clonotypes between healthy human individuals. In germline, CDR1 is SGHRS, CDR2 YFSETQ. The CDR3 covers 16 residues. The V end lost 0 bases, the J end lost 0 bases, and 10 bases lay between the germline ends. The table came from immunoSEQ multiplex PCR; TCRdb's copy has only in-frame clones and leaves some out. The sample contains about 1 million clones, about 80% of which appear only once. Sequenced sample: memory CD4+ T cells sorted from blood. Indicated subset: CD45RA-negative fraction. This clonotype originated in a man between 18 and 35 years old in good health. This rearrangement joins TRBV5-1 to TRBJ2-1; unclear D gene. In DNA form, the CDR3 reads TGCGCCAGCAGCTTGGGGGTCCTGAGCTCCTACAATGAGCAGTTCTTC. It codes for CASSLGVLSSYNEQFF.